Listed here is a single T cell receptor (beta chain). Its antigen is as yet unknown. CDR3 length equals 14 residues. The germline CDR1 and CDR2 sequences are MGHRA and YSYEKL. Deletions cut 0 bases from V and 2 bases from J, with 7 bases between. The entry originates in a study of beta chain features in type 1 diabetes. Study information: Patients and healthy donors were similar in age, gender and cell yields. Study-wide results and limits: A greater similarity of naive, central memory and Treg TCRB repertoires was seen among patients than among healthy donors. A potential influence of HLA type upon TCRB rearrangement remained unresolved herein.

TCRB transcripts that were expressed got sequenced, as all of the isolated RNA had been reverse transcribed. Sequenced by immunoSEQ multiplex PCR; TCRdb stores in-frame clones only, minus some. The table includes hundreds of thousands of clones, 15% detected once. The sequence came from a man between 18 and 35 years old in good health. This chain uses TRBV4-1 with TRBJ2-5; no clear D. Sequencing was carried out using naive CD4+ T cells from blood. CDR3 sequence reads: CASSQDPGQETQYF. CDR3 in DNA: TGCGCCAGCAGCCAAGATCCAGGACAAGAGACCCAGTACTTC.